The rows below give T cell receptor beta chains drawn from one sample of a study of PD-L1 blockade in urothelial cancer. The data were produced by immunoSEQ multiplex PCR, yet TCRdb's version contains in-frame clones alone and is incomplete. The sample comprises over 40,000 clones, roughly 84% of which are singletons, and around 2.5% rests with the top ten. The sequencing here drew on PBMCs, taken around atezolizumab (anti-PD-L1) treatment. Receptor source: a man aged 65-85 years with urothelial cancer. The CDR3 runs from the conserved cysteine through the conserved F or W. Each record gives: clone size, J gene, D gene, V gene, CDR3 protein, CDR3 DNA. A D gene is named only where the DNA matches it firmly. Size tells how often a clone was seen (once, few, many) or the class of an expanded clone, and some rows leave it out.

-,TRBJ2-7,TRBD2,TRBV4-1,CASSQAGTSLEQYF,TGCGCCAGCAGCCAAGCCGGGACTAGCCTCGAGCAGTACTTC
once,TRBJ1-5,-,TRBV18,CASSPLELNSNQPQHF,TGTGCCAGCTCACCACTAGAGCTGAATAGCAATCAGCCCCAGCATTTT
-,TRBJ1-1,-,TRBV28,CASTYRRSGNTEAFF,TGTGCCAGCACTTATAGGCGGTCGGGGAACACTGAAGCTTTCTTT
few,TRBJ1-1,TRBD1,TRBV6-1,CASLKQGANTEAFF,TGTGCCAGCCTAAAACAGGGGGCGAACACTGAAGCTTTCTTT
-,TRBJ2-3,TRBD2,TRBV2,CASSEWGGDTQYF,TGTGCCAGCAGTGAGTGGGGAGGGGATACGCAGTATTTT
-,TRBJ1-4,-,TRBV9,CASSVGTGDFGEKLFF,TGTGCCAGCAGCGTAGGAACGGGGGACTTCGGGGAAAAACTGTTTTTT
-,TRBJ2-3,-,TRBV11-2,CASSLGTPGTDTQYF,TGTGCCAGCAGCTTAGGGACACCCGGCACAGATACGCAGTATTTT
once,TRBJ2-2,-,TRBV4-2,CASSQGRIDISGELFF,TGTGCCAGCAGCCAAGGTCGCATAGACATATCCGGGGAGCTGTTTTTT
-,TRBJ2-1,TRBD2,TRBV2,CASSWVGFGSGTYNEQFF,TGTGCCAGCAGTTGGGTTGGTTTCGGGAGCGGGACTTACAATGAGCAGTTCTTC
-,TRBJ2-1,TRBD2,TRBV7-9,CASSPPFRLAGVNNEQFF,TGTGCCAGCAGCCCCCCCTTCCGCCTAGCGGGGGTGAACAATGAGCAGTTCTTC
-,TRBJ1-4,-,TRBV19,CASSIIQGEKLFF,TGTGCCAGTAGTATAATCCAGGGTGAAAAACTGTTTTTT
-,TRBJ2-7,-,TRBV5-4,CAMRPGNRDDEQYF,TGTGCCATGAGGCCAGGGAACAGGGACGACGAGCAGTACTTC
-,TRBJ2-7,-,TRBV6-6,CASSYSGGSYEQYF,TGTGCCAGCAGTTACTCAGGGGGCTCCTACGAGCAGTACTTC
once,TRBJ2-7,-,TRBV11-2,CASKPVGRRYEQYF,TGTGCCAGCAAACCCGTGGGCCGCCGCTACGAGCAGTACTTC
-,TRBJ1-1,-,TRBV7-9,CASSLGGGRNTEAFF,TGTGCCAGCAGCTTAGGCGGGGGGCGGAACACTGAAGCTTTCTTT
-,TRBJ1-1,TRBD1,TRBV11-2,CASSRLTGGGTEAFF,TGTGCCAGCAGCCGACTAACAGGGGGGGGCACTGAAGCTTTCTTT
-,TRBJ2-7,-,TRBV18,CASSPGLYEQYF,TGTGCCAGCTCACCTGGGCTGTACGAGCAGTACTTC
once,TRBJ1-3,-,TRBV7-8,CASSAAQGFSGNTIYF,TGTGCCAGCAGCGCTGCACAGGGATTCTCTGGAAACACCATATATTTT
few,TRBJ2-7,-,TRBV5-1,CASSLLGGTYEQYF,TGCGCCAGCAGCTTGTTGGGCGGGACCTACGAGCAGTACTTC
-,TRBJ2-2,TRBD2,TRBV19,CASIERENTGELFF,TGTGCCAGTATTGAGCGGGAGAACACCGGGGAGCTGTTTTTT
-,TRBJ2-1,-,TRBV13,CASSSGSQPGVNEQFF,TGTGCCAGCAGCTCGGGAAGTCAGCCAGGGGTCAATGAGCAGTTCTTC
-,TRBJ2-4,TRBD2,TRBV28,CASSSLPTSGMEGAKNIQYF,TGTGCCAGCAGTTCCCTACCGACTAGCGGGATGGAGGGGGCCAAAAACATTCAGTACTTC
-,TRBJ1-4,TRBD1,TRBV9,CASSPGTAFEKLFF,TGTGCCAGCTCCCCCGGGACAGCGTTTGAAAAACTGTTTTTT
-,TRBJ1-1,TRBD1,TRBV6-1,CASSPRTGREAFF,TGTGCCAGCAGTCCTCGGACAGGCCGTGAAGCTTTCTTT
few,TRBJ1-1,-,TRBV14,CASSQGVNTEAFF,TGTGCCAGCAGCCAAGGCGTGAACACTGAAGCTTTCTTT
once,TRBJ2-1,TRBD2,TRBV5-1,CASSFGGGRGNEQFF,TGCGCCAGCAGCTTCGGGGGGGGCAGAGGCAATGAGCAGTTCTTC
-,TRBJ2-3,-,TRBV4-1,CASSQTGYTDTQYF,TGCGCCAGCAGCCAAACAGGGTACACAGATACGCAGTATTTT
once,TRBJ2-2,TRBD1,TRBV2,CASRVDRVGTGELFF,TGTGCCAGCAGGGTCGACAGGGTAGGGACCGGGGAGCTGTTTTTT
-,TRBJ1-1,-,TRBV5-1,CASSLWGGETEAFF,TGCGCCAGCAGCTTGTGGGGGGGGGAAACTGAAGCTTTCTTT
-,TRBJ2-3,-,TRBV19,CASGSTDTQYF,TGTGCCAGCGGGAGCACAGATACGCAGTATTTT
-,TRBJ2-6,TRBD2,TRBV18,CASSPTRLAGGDGANVLTF,TGTGCCAGCTCACCGACCAGACTAGCGGGAGGTGATGGGGCCAACGTCCTGACTTTC
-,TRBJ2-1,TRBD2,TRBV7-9,CASRWAGVDEQFF,TGTGCCAGCCGGTGGGCGGGGGTGGATGAGCAGTTCTTC
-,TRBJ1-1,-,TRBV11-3,CASSLESGNEAFF,TGTGCCAGCAGCTTAGAGTCCGGGAATGAAGCTTTCTTT
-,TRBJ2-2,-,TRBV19,CASTPRRLAPGAGELFF,TGTGCCAGTACCCCCCGACGACTAGCTCCAGGGGCTGGGGAGCTGTTTTTT
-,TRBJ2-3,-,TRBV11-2,CASSWGADTQYF,TGTGCCAGCAGCTGGGGAGCAGATACGCAGTATTTT
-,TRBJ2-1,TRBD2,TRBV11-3,CASSPTSFSYNEQFF,TGTGCCAGCAGCCCGACTAGCTTCTCCTACAATGAGCAGTTCTTC
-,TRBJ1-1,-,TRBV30,CAWSWRRNTEAFF,TGTGCCTGGAGCTGGCGGAGGAACACTGAAGCTTTCTTT
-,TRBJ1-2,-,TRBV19,CASSMGVDPINYGYTF,TGTGCCAGTAGTATGGGAGTAGACCCGATTAACTATGGCTACACCTTC
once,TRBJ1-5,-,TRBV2,CASSEWAINQPQHF,TGTGCCAGCAGTGAATGGGCCATAAATCAGCCCCAGCATTTT
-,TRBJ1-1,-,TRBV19,CASTPDSAPNTEAFF,TGTGCCAGTACCCCTGACTCAGCCCCTAACACTGAAGCTTTCTTT
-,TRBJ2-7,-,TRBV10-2,CASSERWERAYEQYF,TGCGCCAGCAGTGAAAGGTGGGAGAGGGCCTACGAGCAGTACTTC